The 8 T cell receptor beta chains in this list originate from one sample, sequenced in a study of early T cells in non-severe SARS-CoV-2 infection. TCRdb re-called the 5' RACE reads with MiXCR, one entry per CDR3 protein. The table lists more than 65,000 distinct CDR3 sequences, 9.5% to 15% of them singletons. The sample was whole blood. The receptors shown here come from an adult who was a healthcare worker with PCR-confirmed SARS-CoV-2 infection or an uninfected control (not recorded which).

The genes are TRBV6-4 and TRBJ1-2; D is undetermined. Trimming shortened V by 0 bases and J by 2 bases, and 13 bases separated the two germline ends. Germline CDR1 is MRHNA and CDR2 is SNTAGT. There are 16 residues in the CDR3. DNA for the CDR3: TGTGCCAGCAGTGACTCAACCCAGTTGCGGAACTATGGCTACACCTTC. Its translation: CASSDSTQLRNYGYTF.

Regarding this clonotype: This is likely a read error, given that the CDR3 carries no conserved phenylalanine or tryptophan at its end. The chain carries TRBV12-3 or TRBV12-4 and TRBJ2-1, with 9 positions matching TRBD2. The CDR3 is 16 residues long. The V gene end was trimmed by 3 bases and the J gene end by 1 base; junction bases not matched to a gene: 4. The CDR3 loop is CASSLGLAASYNEQFY. The CDR3 region has the DNA TGTGCCAGCAGTTTGGGACTAGCAGCATCCTACAATGAGCAGTTCTAC.

This clonotype was counted a few times. The CDR3 is CASSFQTGSSYNEQFF. CDR3 bases: TGTGCCAGCAGCTTCCAAACAGGTAGCTCCTACAATGAGCAGTTCTTC. This sequence joins TRBV7-9 and TRBJ2-1, with D possibly TRBD1 on 5 matching bases. The germline V gene has CDR1 SEHNR and CDR2 FQNEAQ (reference sequence). The V end lost 3 bases, the J end lost 0 bases, and 12 bases lay between the germline ends. The CDR3 has 16 residues.

The chain links TRBV28 to TRBJ1-4; D remains unclear. There are 12 residues in the CDR3. Germline lookup yields CDR1 MDHEN and CDR2 SYDVKM. V lost 3 bases, J lost 8 bases, and 7 bases lay in between. The CDR3 DNA reads TGTGCCAGCAGTTTGTCGAGGGAAAAACTGTTTTTT. This translates into CASSLSREKLFF. The full variable domain, with the rest looked up from reference TRBV28 and TRBJ1-4, is DVKVTQSSRYLVKRTGEKVFLECVQDMDHENMFWYRQDPGLGLRLIYFSYDVKMKEKGDIPEGYSVSREKKERFSLILESASTNQTSMYLCASSLSREKLFFGSGTQLSVL.

This clonotype has a handful of counts. The V and J genes are TRBV19 and TRBJ2-3; D gene uncertain. The V gene lost 5 bases and the J gene lost 2 bases, with 14 bases spanning the gap. Germline V gene sequence: CDR1 LNHDA, CDR2 SQIVND (reference sequence). The CDR3 covers 15 residues. The CDR3 loop is CASSPVLTVTDTQYF. CDR3 coding DNA: TGTGCCAGTAGTCCGGTACTCACCGTCACAGATACGCAGTATTTT.

This clonotype showed up just a few times. V and J are TRBV29-1 and TRBJ2-7; D ambiguous. The germline V gene encodes CDR1 SQVTM and CDR2 ANQGSEA. V dropped 4 bases and J dropped 1 base, with 14 bases sitting between them. This CDR3 region has 14 residues. The CDR3 loop is CSVGVAAISYEQYF. CDR3 coding DNA: TGCAGCGTTGGAGTGGCGGCCATATCCTACGAGCAGTACTTC.

Only a few counts were recorded for this clonotype. The V call is TRBV20-1, the J call TRBJ2-3; TRBD1 aligns across 9 bases. Germline loops: CDR1 DFQATT, CDR2 SNEGSKA (reference sequence). The J segment lost 5 bases and the V segment lost 5 bases, leaving 11 bases of the junction unmatched. The length of the CDR3 is 15 residues. This CDR3 is CSASRRTGAEDTQYF. CDR3 DNA sequence: TGCAGTGCTTCCCGTCGGACAGGGGCCGAAGATACGCAGTATTTT.

The chain combines TRBV7-8 with TRBJ1-4, with D perhaps TRBD1 (6 bases). V shed 3 bases and J shed 0 bases, with 20 bases lying between them. The V gene's germline CDR1 is SGHVS and CDR2 FQNEAQ. The CDR3 covers 19 residues. The CDR3 spells CASSFYGTGMDATNEKLFF. The CDR3 nucleotides are TGTGCCAGCAGCTTCTACGGAACAGGGATGGATGCAACTAATGAAAAACTGTTTTTT.